The rows below give T cell receptor beta chains drawn from one sample of a study of radiotherapy plus CTLA-4 blockade in lung cancer. Profiling relied on immunoSEQ multiplex PCR, and the TCRdb table lists in-frame clones only, not all of them. The data contain tens of thousands of clones, roughly 79% of them singletons. Sequenced material: peripheral blood, taken from a patient treated with radiotherapy plus ipilimumab. The source of these receptors is a human donor with non-small cell lung cancer that progressed on radiotherapy plus ipilimumab. CDR3s include the opening cysteine and the closing phenylalanine or tryptophan. The order of the fields is CDR3 protein, CDR3 DNA, J gene, V gene, clone size, D gene. A D gene is named only where the DNA matches it firmly. Some rows have no size entry. The others give once, few or many, or a class for an expanded clone.

CDR3aa: CASSHNRGEAQFF
CDR3nt: TGTGCCAGCAGCCATAACAGGGGTGAAGCGCAGTTCTTC
j_gene: TRBJ2-1
v_gene: TRBV7-8
abundance: -
d_gene: TRBD1

CDR3aa: CAISTQGKNTEAFF
CDR3nt: TGTGCCATCAGTACTCAGGGAAAAAACACTGAAGCTTTCTTT
j_gene: TRBJ1-1
v_gene: TRBV10-3
abundance: -
d_gene: -

CDR3aa: CASQFQREQYF
CDR3nt: TGTGCCAGCCAGTTCCAGAGGGAGCAGTACTTC
j_gene: TRBJ2-7
v_gene: TRBV2
abundance: -
d_gene: -

CDR3aa: CASSPGNGLAGSWSYEQYF
CDR3nt: TGTGCCAGCAGCCCCGGGAACGGACTAGCGGGATCATGGAGCTACGAGCAGTACTTC
j_gene: TRBJ2-7
v_gene: TRBV28
abundance: -
d_gene: TRBD2

CDR3aa: CASSQLTSAPGDYGYTF
CDR3nt: TGTGCCAGCAGCCAACTTACCTCGGCCCCGGGGGACTATGGCTACACCTTC
j_gene: TRBJ1-2
v_gene: TRBV5-5
abundance: -
d_gene: -

CDR3aa: CASTAPSYEQYF
CDR3nt: TGTGCCAGCACGGCACCCTCCTACGAGCAGTACTTC
j_gene: TRBJ2-7
v_gene: TRBV2
abundance: -
d_gene: -

CDR3aa: CASSLELTGTGGDEQFF
CDR3nt: TGCGCCAGCAGCTTGGAATTAACCGGGACAGGGGGCGATGAGCAGTTCTTC
j_gene: TRBJ2-1
v_gene: TRBV5-1
abundance: -
d_gene: TRBD1

CDR3aa: CASSPAGYEQYF
CDR3nt: TGTGCCAGCTCACCAGCAGGGTACGAGCAGTACTTC
j_gene: TRBJ2-7
v_gene: TRBV18
abundance: -
d_gene: -

CDR3aa: CASSLPGQGSGNTIYF
CDR3nt: TGTGCCAGCAGTTTACCCGGACAGGGGAGTGGAAACACCATATATTTT
j_gene: TRBJ1-3
v_gene: TRBV28
abundance: -
d_gene: TRBD1

CDR3aa: CASSAKGTSGSYEQYF
CDR3nt: TGTGCCAGCAGCGCGAAGGGGACTAGCGGCTCCTACGAGCAGTACTTC
j_gene: TRBJ2-7
v_gene: TRBV9
abundance: -
d_gene: TRBD2

CDR3aa: CASSESRTGLNTEAFF
CDR3nt: TGTGCCAGCAGTGAATCGAGGACAGGGTTGAACACTGAAGCTTTCTTT
j_gene: TRBJ1-1
v_gene: TRBV2
abundance: medium-sized
d_gene: TRBD1

CDR3aa: CASSLIGKLFF
CDR3nt: TGTGCCAGCAGTCTCATCGGAAAACTGTTTTTT
j_gene: TRBJ1-4
v_gene: TRBV7-8
abundance: -
d_gene: -

CDR3aa: CASSLTGADTEAFF
CDR3nt: TGTGCCAGCAGCCTGACAGGGGCCGACACTGAAGCTTTCTTT
j_gene: TRBJ1-1
v_gene: TRBV7-9
abundance: -
d_gene: TRBD1

CDR3aa: CASSVEIGPGELFF
CDR3nt: TGTGCCAGCAGCGTAGAGATAGGCCCCGGGGAGCTGTTTTTT
j_gene: TRBJ2-2
v_gene: TRBV9
abundance: -
d_gene: -

CDR3aa: CAISGGTSGGLQETQYF
CDR3nt: TGTGCCATCAGTGGCGGGACTAGCGGGGGGTTGCAGGAGACCCAGTACTTC
j_gene: TRBJ2-5
v_gene: TRBV10-3
abundance: once
d_gene: TRBD2

CDR3aa: CASSKASGSYEQYF
CDR3nt: TGTGCCAGCAGCAAAGCATCCGGGTCCTACGAGCAGTACTTC
j_gene: TRBJ2-7
v_gene: TRBV21-1
abundance: few
d_gene: -

CDR3aa: CASSGDTQYF
CDR3nt: TGTGCCAGCAGCGGAGATACGCAGTATTTT
j_gene: TRBJ2-3
v_gene: TRBV7-6
abundance: once
d_gene: -

CDR3aa: CASSLSARGADTQYF
CDR3nt: TGTGCCAGCAGCTTATCGGCCCGGGGGGCGGATACGCAGTATTTT
j_gene: TRBJ2-3
v_gene: TRBV7-3
abundance: -
d_gene: -

CDR3aa: CASSLEPEDTQYF
CDR3nt: TGTGCCAGCAGCTTAGAACCGGAGGATACGCAGTATTTT
j_gene: TRBJ2-3
v_gene: TRBV7-2
abundance: -
d_gene: -

CDR3aa: CASSSSTYNEQFF
CDR3nt: TGTGCCAGCAGCTCGTCCACCTACAATGAGCAGTTCTTC
j_gene: TRBJ2-1
v_gene: TRBV7-3
abundance: -
d_gene: -